The 9 T cell receptor beta chains below were found in one sample sequenced in a study of control samples from healthy donors and cancer patients. TCRdb keeps only in-frame clones here, not all; method: immunoSEQ multiplex PCR. The data hold 100,000 to 150,000 clones, with 90% observed a single time. The sample taken for sequencing was blood. These receptors all come from a man in his forties in good health.

CDR3 sequence: CASSLGQRYQETQYF. The CDR3 DNA sequence: TGTGCCAGCAGCTTAGGGCAAAGGTACCAAGAGACCCAGTACTTC. The chain couples TRBV7-9 to TRBJ2-5; D unresolved. From germline, CDR1 is SEHNR and CDR2 FQNEAQ (reference sequence). The V and J ends lost 1 base and 0 bases respectively, with 9 bases between them. The CDR3 runs 15 residues.

This chain uses TRBV5-4 with TRBJ2-5; 11 bases line up with TRBD2. The germline V gene has CDR1 SGHNT and CDR2 YYREEE (reference sequence). The CDR3 consists of 14 residues. V shed 4 bases and J 4 bases; nucleotides not matched to a gene: 3. CDR3 sequence (DNA): TGTGCCAGCAGCCCGGGGACTAGCGGAGAGACCCAGTACTTC. Protein: CASSPGTSGETQYF.

This clone was recorded at least ten times. CDR3 sequence (DNA): TGTGCCAGCAGCTTAGGTGCGGACAGCAGCTATGGCTACACCTTC. Protein sequence: CASSLGADSSYGYTF. V gene TRBV7-9 combines with J gene TRBJ1-2, with D perhaps matching TRBD1 (6 bases). The CDR3 totals 15 residues. Trimming left V 1 base short and J 4 bases short, with 13 bases between. Germline V gene sequence: CDR1 SEHNR, CDR2 FQNEAQ (reference sequence).

A word on this clone: The same CDR3 arises from other DNA sequences in this sample as well. The J gene is TRBJ2-1, the V gene TRBV30; D gene uncertain. V lost 1 base and J lost 12, with 16 bases in between. This CDR3 region has 13 residues. The germline CDR1 and CDR2 sequences are GTSNPN and SVGIG (reference sequence). The CDR3: CAWSAPPHSPQFF. For the CDR3, the DNA is TGTGCCTGGAGTGCTCCCCCCCACTCTCCGCAGTTCTTC.

This chain joins TRBV19 and TRBJ2-2, with a possible D match to TRBD2 (7 bases). Trimming took 7 bases from V and 7 from J, leaving 16 bases between them. The CDR3 has 14 residues. From germline, CDR1 is LNHDA and CDR2 SQIVND (reference sequence). The CDR3 sequence: CASTITGGDGELFF. The CDR3 DNA is TGTGCCAGTACCATTACGGGGGGCGACGGGGAGCTGTTTTTT.

Written as DNA, the CDR3 is TGTGCCAGCAGCCAAGCGGGCCATTACGAGCAGTACTTC. Residues: CASSQAGHYEQYF. The gene calls are TRBV3-1 (or the pseudogene TRBV3-2) and TRBJ2-7; D is uncertain. Trimming took 1 base from V and 4 from J, leaving 8 bases between them. CDR3 length: 13 residues. Germline CDR1 LGHDT, CDR2 YNNKEL (reference sequence).

This rearrangement joins TRBV6-1 to TRBJ2-5; 10 nucleotides align to TRBD1. J gave up 1 base and V 3 bases, and 2 bases lay outside the gene matches. The germline gives CDR1 MNHNS, CDR2 SASEGT. The CDR3 runs to 15 residues. The CDR3 nucleotides are TGTGCCAGCAGTGACCGGGACAGGGGCCAAGAGACCCAGTACTTC. Its protein product is CASSDRDRGQETQYF.

The gene calls are TRBV7-8 and TRBJ1-2; D uncertain. The V end was cut by 5 bases, the J end by 3 bases, with 10 bases between. CDR1 and CDR2 (germline): SGHVS, FQNEAQ. This CDR3 spans 13 amino acids. The CDR3 loop reads CASSQSRHYGYTF. CDR3 sequence (DNA): TGTGCCAGCAGCCAATCACGGCACTATGGCTACACCTTC. Filled out from reference TRBV7-8 and TRBJ1-2, the complete variable domain reads GAGVSQSPRYKVAKRGQDVALRCDPISGHVSLFWYQQALGQGPEFLTYFQNEAQLDKSGLPSDRFFAERPEGSVSTLKIQRTQQEDSAVYLCASSQSRHYGYTFGSGTRLTVV.

This clone was detected once. CDR3 protein: CASREAPRLVYEQYF. The CDR3 nucleotides read TGTGCCAGCAGGGAGGCCCCCCGATTAGTTTACGAGCAGTACTTC. The rearrangement joins TRBV2 to TRBJ2-7; D possibly corresponds to TRBD2 (5 bases). Germline assignment: CDR1 SNHLY and CDR2 FYNNEI. V lost 6 bases to trimming and J lost 4 bases, with 19 bases between them. The CDR3 sequence is 15 residues long.